The 28 T cell receptor beta chains below were found in one sample sequenced in a study of beta chain features in type 1 diabetes listed by TCRdb under 2018. Library creation used the immunoSEQ multiplex PCR assay. All of the isolated RNA was reverse transcribed with the High Capacity cDNA Reverse Transcription Kit, so expressed TCRB transcripts were sequenced. Held by TCRdb, this immuneACCESS table contains in-frame sequences only and omits some clones. Under half of the omission traces to an unresolved V gene where checked; the cause of the rest is unknown. The sample has some 900,000 clones on record, under 20% of them singletons. The ten biggest clones cover 0.023% of the sample. Sequenced material: naive CD4+ T cells from blood. The sample's cell subset or site label, decoded: true naive CD4+ T cells. Receptors originate from a woman in her late teens or twenties in good health.

This clone was observed a handful of times. The V call is TRBV25-1, the J call TRBJ1-2, with D hard to call. CDR3 length: 12 amino acids. The germline V gene has CDR1 MGHDK and CDR2 SYGVNS. Between the trimmed V and J ends, which lost 7 bases and 4 bases, there was a span of 10 bases. CDR3 protein: CASIPRGYGYTF. DNA of the CDR3: TGTGCCAGCATCCCCAGAGGCTATGGCTACACCTTC.

The V call is TRBV7-9, the J call TRBJ1-1; weak D call: TRBD1 (5 bases). The V gene's germline CDR1 is SEHNR and CDR2 FQNEAQ (reference sequence). The CDR3 sequence is 12 residues long. Trimming shortened V by 5 bases and J by 8 bases, and 12 bases separated the two germline ends. CDR3 nucleotide sequence: TGTGCCAGCAGCGCCATTCAGGGAGAAGCTTTCTTT. As protein: CASSAIQGEAFF.

J is TRBJ2-1 and V is TRBV23-1, with unresolved D. TRBV23-1 is reported as an ORF; its role is uncertain. This CDR3 has 15 residues. Trimming removed 2 bases at V and 12 bases at J, with 20 bases between. The CDR3 DNA reads TGCGCCAGCAGTCAACTGGCCTTTTCCCCTCCTGGGCAGTTCTTC. Its translation is CASSQLAFSPPGQFF.

This clone was seen a handful of times. The rearrangement joins TRBV15 to TRBJ1-2, with 8 bases lining up with TRBD1. The germline V gene has CDR1 LNHNV and CDR2 YYDKDF (reference sequence). The V gene end was trimmed by 0 bases and the J gene end by 7 bases; junction bases not matched to a gene: 10. The CDR3 loop spans 16 amino acids. The CDR3 protein is CATSRDARGRISGYTF. DNA for the CDR3: TGTGCCACCAGCAGAGATGCCAGGGGGCGGATAAGTGGCTACACCTTC.

This clone has only a few counts. This rearrangement joins TRBV6-5 to TRBJ2-7; maybe TRBD2 (6 bases). Trimming pared 7 bases from V and 8 bases from J, leaving 21 bases between. Per the germline V gene, CDR1 is MNHEY and CDR2 is SVGAGI. This CDR3 is built from 14 residues. CDR3 amino acids: CASNSLGGYGQQYF. The CDR3 DNA is TGTGCCAGCAATTCCCTAGGAGGGTATGGCCAGCAGTACTTC.

The V gene is TRBV11-2, the J gene TRBJ2-3; D uncertain. With 5 bases removed from V and 3 bases from J, the gap between germline ends came to 12 bases. Germline-derived CDR1 and CDR2 are SGHAT and FQNNGV. The CDR3 covers 14 residues. Here the CDR3 DNA reads TGTGCCAGCAGCCATCTATCTAGGACAGATACGCAGTATTTT. Residues: CASSHLSRTDTQYF. The variable domain in full, with the rest retrieved from reference TRBV11-2 and TRBJ2-3, is EAGVAQSPRYKIIEKRQSVAFWCNPISGHATLYWYQQILGQGPKLLIQFQNNGVVDDSQLPKDRFSAERLKGVDSTLKIQPAKLEDSAVYLCASSHLSRTDTQYFGPGTRLTVL.

This clone was observed a handful of times. The junction departs from germline at one end; a sequencing error may be responsible. The J gene is TRBJ1-1, the V gene TRBV11-2; D not certain. The germline V gene encodes CDR1 SGHAT and CDR2 FQNNGV. The CDR3 has 16 residues. The CDR3 spells CASSQDMGSPNTEAFF. CDR3 bases: TGCGCCAGCAGCCAAGATATGGGCAGCCCGAACACTGAAGCTTTCTTT.

V gene TRBV5-4 combines with J gene TRBJ2-7, with 8 bases aligning to TRBD1. Trimming cost V 3 bases and J 4 bases; bases outside gene matches: 9. Per the germline V gene, CDR1 is SGHNT and CDR2 is YYREEE (reference sequence). There are 15 residues in the CDR3. CDR3 sequence: CASSSATGVGYEQYF. CDR3 sequence (DNA): TGTGCCAGCAGCTCCGCGACAGGGGTTGGGTACGAGCAGTACTTC.

The V call is TRBV18, the J call TRBJ1-1, with D unresolved. V was pared by 8 bases and J by 1 base, with 23 bases between. CDR3 size: 17 residues. Per germline, CDR1 KGHSH and CDR2 LQKENI. This CDR3 reads CASLASGRAAGNTEAFF. The CDR3 DNA follows: TGTGCCAGCCTAGCCTCAGGTCGGGCCGCTGGGAACACTGAAGCTTTCTTT. Looking up the rest from reference TRBV18 and TRBJ1-1 gives the full variable domain: NAGVMQNPRHLVRRRGQEARLRCSPMKGHSHVYWYRQLPEEGLKFMVYLQKENIIDESGMPKERFSAEFPKEGPSILRIQQVVRGDSAAYFCASLASGRAAGNTEAFFGQGTRLTVV.

This clone was detected only a few times. V is TRBV4-3 and J is TRBJ2-7, with 7 bases lining up with TRBD1. CDR1 is LGHNA and CDR2 is YSLEER in the germline V gene. Germline trimming cut 4 bases from V and 2 bases from J; bases unmatched to any gene: 8. This CDR3 region has 15 residues. The chain's CDR3 is CASSREQGSPYEQYF. The CDR3 DNA reads TGCGCCAGCAGCCGAGAACAGGGGTCCCCCTACGAGCAGTACTTC.

This clone has a handful of counts. CDR3 loop: CASSVGGTQNTEAFF. In DNA form, the CDR3 reads TGTGCCAGCAGTGTTGGTGGGACACAGAACACTGAAGCTTTCTTT. The chain carries TRBV6-1 and TRBJ1-1; D may be TRBD1 (6 bases). Germline V gives CDR1 MNHNS, CDR2 SASEGT. The CDR3 consists of 15 residues. V lost 4 bases to trimming and J lost 1 base, with 13 bases between them.

CDR3 DNA sequence: TGTGCCAGCTCACCATTCCGCGAGTTGACAGATACGCAGTATTTT. Amino acids: CASSPFRELTDTQYF. This chain uses TRBV18 with TRBJ2-3, with D hard to call. The CDR3 is 15 amino acids. CDR1 is KGHSH and CDR2 is LQKENI in the germline V gene. V was clipped by 2 bases and J by 3 bases, with 12 bases between them.

This clone was seen more than once but under ten times. CDR3 DNA: TGTGCCAGCAGCCCCCGGAGGGGACAAGAAGAGACCCAGTACTTC. Protein product: CASSPRRGQEETQYF. The chain is built from TRBV7-9 and TRBJ2-5, with D perhaps matching TRBD1 or TRBD2 (6 bases each). Germline loops: CDR1 SEHNR, CDR2 FQNEAQ (reference sequence). With 5 bases removed from V and 3 bases from J, the gap between germline ends came to 16 bases. The CDR3 runs 15 residues.

This clone was seen a handful of times. The V call is TRBV1, the J call TRBJ2-3; the table's D call, TRBD2, was not checked against the DNA. TRBV1 is reported as a pseudogene. This CDR3 comprises 21 residues. This CDR3 is CTSSQGLRIAGGEGAADTQYF. DNA for the CDR3: TGCACCAGCAGCCAAGGGCTAAGGATAGCGGGAGGTGAAGGGGCGGCAGATACGCAGTATTTT.

This sequence joins TRBV7-9 and TRBJ1-1; D unresolved. Between the trimmed V and J ends, which lost 4 bases and 0 bases, there was a span of 9 bases. This CDR3 region has 14 residues. Germline lookup yields CDR1 SEHNR and CDR2 FQNEAQ (reference sequence). DNA for the CDR3: TGTGCCAGCAGCTCCAAAAGGGTGAACACTGAAGCTTTCTTT. Translated: CASSSKRVNTEAFF.

The rearrangement links TRBV20-1 to TRBJ1-1; the D is unclear. The germline V and J ends were trimmed by 6 bases and 1 base, with 6 bases remaining between them. The CDR3 sequence is 11 residues long. The germline V gene has CDR1 DFQATT and CDR2 SNEGSKA (reference sequence). The CDR3: CSAHRNTEAFF. Written as DNA, the CDR3 is TGCAGTGCCCACAGGAACACTGAAGCTTTCTTT.

V usage is TRBV18 and J usage is TRBJ1-1; TRBD1 agrees at 7 bases. The CDR3 runs 15 residues. V gave up 3 bases and J gave up 4 bases; unmatched junction bases: 8. Germline V lookup: CDR1 KGHSH, CDR2 LQKENI. The CDR3, as DNA: TGTGCCAGCTCACCCGGGACAGTTAGGTTCACTGAAGCTTTCTTT. It is translated as CASSPGTVRFTEAFF.

The chain joins TRBV14 to TRBJ1-3; D gene unclear. This CDR3 contains 15 residues. Trimming removed 1 base at V and 0 bases at J, with 7 bases between. The germline V gene encodes CDR1 SGHDN and CDR2 FVKESK. CDR3: CASSQGVFSGNTIYF. The CDR3 region has the DNA TGTGCCAGCAGCCAAGGCGTCTTCTCTGGAAACACCATATATTTT. Full variable domain (remainder filled in from reference TRBV14 and TRBJ1-3): EAGVTQFPSHSVIEKGQTVTLRCDPISGHDNLYWYRRVMGKEIKFLLHFVKESKQDESGMPNNRFLAERTGGTYSTLKVQPAELEDSGVYFCASSQGVFSGNTIYFGEGSWLTVV.

This clone was observed a handful of times. V usage is TRBV28 and J usage is TRBJ1-1; no firm D call. Germline values: CDR1 MDHEN, CDR2 SYDVKM. V lost 8 bases and J 3 bases, leaving 7 bases between the germline ends. The CDR3 length is 11 residues. CDR3 sequence reads: CASVWYTEAFF. The CDR3 nucleotides read TGTGCCAGCGTTTGGTACACTGAAGCTTTCTTT. The whole variable domain, remainder taken from reference TRBV28 and TRBJ1-1, is DVKVTQSSRYLVKRTGEKVFLECVQDMDHENMFWYRQDPGLGLRLIYFSYDVKMKEKGDIPEGYSVSREKKERFSLILESASTNQTSMYLCASVWYTEAFFGQGTRLTVV.

The table lists this clone with a few counts. V is TRBV28 and J is TRBJ2-1; D ambiguous. The CDR3 covers 17 residues. The germline CDR1 and CDR2 sequences are MDHEN and SYDVKM. Trimming removed 6 bases from V and 5 bases from J, with 23 bases in between. In DNA form, the CDR3 reads TGTGCCAGCAGCCACGGTTCCCTCGCCCGCCTAGACAATGAGCAGTTCTTC. Its translation is CASSHGSLARLDNEQFF.

The rearrangement uses TRBV7-2 and TRBJ2-1; 10 nucleotides line up with TRBD2. This CDR3 is 15 amino acids long. Germline CDR1 and CDR2: SGHTA and FQGNSA. The trim removed 0 bases at V and 12 bases at J, leaving 8 bases unmatched. CDR3 amino acids: CASSLASSGSSGQFF. CDR3 sequence (DNA): TGTGCCAGCAGCTTAGCGTCTAGCGGGAGTTCGGGGCAGTTCTTC.

There are a few counts of this clone. V is TRBV7-2 and J is TRBJ1-5, with 7 nucleotides matching TRBD1. The CDR3 contains 14 residues. Germline CDR1 reads SGHTA; CDR2 reads FQGNSA. The V and J ends lost 6 bases and 7 bases, in that order; junction bases with no gene match: 9. The chain's CDR3 is CASSPTRGAQPQHF. CDR3 sequence (DNA): TGTGCCAGCAGTCCAACCAGGGGGGCACAGCCCCAGCATTTT.

This clone was observed a handful of times. The chain has TRBV5-5 and TRBJ1-1; possible D gene TRBD1, 6 bases. Germline-derived CDR1 and CDR2 are SGHKS and YYEKEE (reference sequence). This CDR3 has 17 residues. Trimming cost V 2 bases and J 0 bases, with 17 bases left between them. The CDR3 region has the DNA TGTGCCAGCAGCTTATTGCGGGGGGGCTTGGTGAACACTGAAGCTTTCTTT. It yields the protein CASSLLRGGLVNTEAFF.

This clone was observed a few times. The same CDR3 also results from other DNA sequences found in this sample. V and J are TRBV7-9 and TRBJ2-5; no clear D. The germline CDR1 and CDR2 sequences are SEHNR and FQNEAQ (reference sequence). The CDR3 spans 12 residues. V was pared by 1 base and J by 5 bases, with 5 bases between. The CDR3 region is CASSLGQETQYF. As DNA, the CDR3 is TGTGCCAGCAGCTTAGGCCAGGAGACCCAGTACTTC.

A few counts support this clone. This chain uses TRBV2 with TRBJ2-7, with 8 bases lining up with TRBD2. This CDR3 contains 14 residues. Germline trimming cut 4 bases from V and 7 bases from J; bases unmatched to any gene: 9. Germline loops: CDR1 SNHLY, CDR2 FYNNEI. The chain's CDR3 is CASSGPAGVGEQYF. CDR3 bases: TGTGCCAGCAGTGGTCCAGCGGGAGTCGGGGAGCAGTACTTC.

The chain is built from TRBV19 and TRBJ2-5, with D hard to call. Germline CDR1 reads LNHDA; CDR2 reads SQIVND (reference sequence). Trimming stripped 5 bases from V and 1 base from J, with 14 bases between. This CDR3 is 15 amino acids long. CDR3 region: CASSPRRALQETQYF. DNA of the CDR3: TGTGCCAGTAGTCCTCGTAGGGCACTCCAAGAGACCCAGTACTTC. Full variable domain (remainder filled in from reference TRBV19 and TRBJ2-5): DGGITQSPKYLFRKEGQNVTLSCEQNLNHDAMYWYRQDPGQGLRLIYYSQIVNDFQKGDIAEGYSVSREKKESFPLTVTSAQKNPTAFYLCASSPRRALQETQYFGPGTRLLVL.

This clone was picked up a small number of times. V and J are TRBV19 and TRBJ2-7, with 10 positions matching TRBD1. Germline V lookup: CDR1 LNHDA, CDR2 SQIVND (reference sequence). The CDR3 is 15 amino acids. V dropped 5 bases and J dropped 1; count of bases not matched to a gene: 5. The CDR3 DNA is TGTGCCAGTAGTGTTGACAGGGGGCCGTCCTACGAGCAGTACTTC. This sequence encodes CASSVDRGPSYEQYF.

This clone was detected only a few times. The chain has TRBV5-6 and TRBJ2-1; TRBD2 matches at 14 bases. The CDR3 has 17 residues. In germline, CDR1 is SGHDT, CDR2 YYEEEE. J gave up 5 bases and V 3 bases, and 7 bases lay outside the gene matches. Here the CDR3 DNA reads TGTGCCAGCAGCTCTCCCCCGGGACTAGCGGGGGACAATGAGCAGTTCTTC. It codes for CASSSPPGLAGDNEQFF.